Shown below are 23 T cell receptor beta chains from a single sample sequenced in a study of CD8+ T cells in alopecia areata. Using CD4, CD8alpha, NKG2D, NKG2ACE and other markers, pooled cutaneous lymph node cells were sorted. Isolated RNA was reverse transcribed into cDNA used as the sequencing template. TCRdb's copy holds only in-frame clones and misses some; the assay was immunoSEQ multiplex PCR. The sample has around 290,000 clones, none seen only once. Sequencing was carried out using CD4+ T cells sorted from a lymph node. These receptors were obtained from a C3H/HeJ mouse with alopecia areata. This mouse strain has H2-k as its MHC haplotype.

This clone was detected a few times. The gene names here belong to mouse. Here the CDR3 reads CTCSAQGQGSDYTF. Incomplete CDR3 DNA: TGCACCTGCAGTGCACAGGGGCAGGGCTCC. This sequence joins TRBV1 and TRBJ1-2; a possible D gene is TRBD1 (6 bases). Sequencing ends 4 residues short of the CDR3 end; the germline J gene provides the rest. Germline lookup yields CDR1 NSQYPW and CDR2 LRSPGD (reference sequence). Trimming pared 2 bases from V and 4 bases from J, leaving 11 bases between. The CDR3 is 14 amino acids.

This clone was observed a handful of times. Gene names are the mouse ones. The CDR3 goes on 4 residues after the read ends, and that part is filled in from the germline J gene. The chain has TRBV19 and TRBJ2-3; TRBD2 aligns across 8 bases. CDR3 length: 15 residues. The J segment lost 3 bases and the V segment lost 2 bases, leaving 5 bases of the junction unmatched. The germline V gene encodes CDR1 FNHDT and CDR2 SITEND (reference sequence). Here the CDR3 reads CASSIGGAVAETLYF. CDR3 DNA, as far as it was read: TGTGCCAGCAGTATCGGGGGGGCGGTCGCAGAA.

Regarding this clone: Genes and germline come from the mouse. The CDR3 sequence is CASSQGSYNSPLYF. The DNA read from the CDR3 is TGTGCCAGCAGTCAGGGGTCCTATAATTCGCCC. The chain links TRBV14 to TRBJ1-6, with D possibly TRBD1 on 6 matching bases. The read terminates 3 residues before the CDR3 end, so the remaining end is supplied by the germline J gene. TRBJ1-6 is annotated as an ORF whose role is uncertain. This CDR3 spans 14 amino acids. V lost 4 bases and J 1 base, leaving 6 bases between the germline ends. The germline gives CDR1 SGHDT, CDR2 FRDEAV.

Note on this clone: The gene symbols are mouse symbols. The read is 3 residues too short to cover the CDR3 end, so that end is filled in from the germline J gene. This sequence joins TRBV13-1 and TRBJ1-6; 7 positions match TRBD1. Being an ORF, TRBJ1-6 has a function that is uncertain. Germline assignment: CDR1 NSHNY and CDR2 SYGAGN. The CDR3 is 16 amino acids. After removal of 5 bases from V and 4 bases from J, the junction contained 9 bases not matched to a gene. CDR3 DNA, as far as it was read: TGTGCCAGCAGGGACAGGTATTTGGGGTATAATTCGCCC. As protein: CASRDRYLGYNSP. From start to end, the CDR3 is CASRDRYLGYNSPLYF.

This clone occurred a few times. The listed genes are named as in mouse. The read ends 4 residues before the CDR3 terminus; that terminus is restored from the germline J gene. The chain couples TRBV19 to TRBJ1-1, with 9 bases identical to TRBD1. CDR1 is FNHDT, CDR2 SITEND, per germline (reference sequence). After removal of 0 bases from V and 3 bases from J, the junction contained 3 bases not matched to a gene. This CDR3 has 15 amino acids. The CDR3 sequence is CASSIEDRGYTEVFF. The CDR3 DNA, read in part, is TGTGCCAGCAGTATAGAGGACAGGGGTTACACA.

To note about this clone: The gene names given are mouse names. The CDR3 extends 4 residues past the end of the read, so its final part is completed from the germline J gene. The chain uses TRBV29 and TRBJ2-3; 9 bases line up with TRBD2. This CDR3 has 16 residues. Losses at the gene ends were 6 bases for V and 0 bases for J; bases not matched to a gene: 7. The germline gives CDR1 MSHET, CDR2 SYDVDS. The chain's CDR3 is CASRLPGLGSAETLYF. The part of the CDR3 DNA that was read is TGTGCTAGCAGACTCCCGGGACTGGGTAGTGCAGAA.

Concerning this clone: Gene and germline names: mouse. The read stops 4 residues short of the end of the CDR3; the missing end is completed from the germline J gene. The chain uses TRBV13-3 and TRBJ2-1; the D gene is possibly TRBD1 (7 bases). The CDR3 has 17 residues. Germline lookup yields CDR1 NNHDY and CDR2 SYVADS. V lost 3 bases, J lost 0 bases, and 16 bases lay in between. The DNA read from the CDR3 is TGTGCCAGCAGTGGAGGGGGCTGGAGCTATAACTATGCT. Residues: CASSGGGWSYNYA. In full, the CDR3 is CASSGGGWSYNYAEQFF.

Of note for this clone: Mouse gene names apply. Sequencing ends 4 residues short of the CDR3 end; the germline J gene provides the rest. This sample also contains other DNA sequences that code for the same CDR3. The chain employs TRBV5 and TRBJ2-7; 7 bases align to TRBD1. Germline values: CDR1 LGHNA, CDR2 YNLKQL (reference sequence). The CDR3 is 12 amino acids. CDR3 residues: CASSRQGYEQYF. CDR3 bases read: TGTGCCAGCAGCCGACAGGGATAT.

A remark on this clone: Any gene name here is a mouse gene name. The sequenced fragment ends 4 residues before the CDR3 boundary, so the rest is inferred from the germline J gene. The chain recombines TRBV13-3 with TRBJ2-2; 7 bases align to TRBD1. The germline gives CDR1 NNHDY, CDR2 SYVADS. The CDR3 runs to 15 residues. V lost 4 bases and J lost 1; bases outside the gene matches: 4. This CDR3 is CASSRDSKNTGQLYF. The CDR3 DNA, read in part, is TGTGCCAGCAGTCGGGACAGCAAAAACACCGGG.

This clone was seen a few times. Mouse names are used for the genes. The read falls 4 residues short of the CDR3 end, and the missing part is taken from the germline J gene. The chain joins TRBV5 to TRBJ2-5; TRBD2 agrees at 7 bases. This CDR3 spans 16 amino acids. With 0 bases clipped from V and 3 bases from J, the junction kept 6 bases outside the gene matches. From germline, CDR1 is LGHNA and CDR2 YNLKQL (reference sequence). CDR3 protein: CASSQEGGWGQDTQYF. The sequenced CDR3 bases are TGTGCCAGCAGCCAAGAAGGAGGCTGGGGGCAAGAC.

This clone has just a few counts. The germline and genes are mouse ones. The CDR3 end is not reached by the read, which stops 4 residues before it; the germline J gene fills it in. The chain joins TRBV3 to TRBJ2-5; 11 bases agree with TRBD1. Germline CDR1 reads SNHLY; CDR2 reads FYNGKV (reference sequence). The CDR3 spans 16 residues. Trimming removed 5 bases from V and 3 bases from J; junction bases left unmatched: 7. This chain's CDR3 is CASSTPDRGRQDTQYF. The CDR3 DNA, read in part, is TGTGCCAGCAGCACGCCGGACAGGGGGCGTCAAGAC.

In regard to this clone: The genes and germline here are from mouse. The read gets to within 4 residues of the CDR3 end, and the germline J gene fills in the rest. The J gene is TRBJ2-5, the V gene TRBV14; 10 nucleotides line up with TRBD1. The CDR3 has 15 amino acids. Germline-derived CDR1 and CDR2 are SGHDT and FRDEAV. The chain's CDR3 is CASSPLGTGEDTQYF. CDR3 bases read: TGTGCCAGCAGTCCCCTCGGGACAGGGGAAGAC.

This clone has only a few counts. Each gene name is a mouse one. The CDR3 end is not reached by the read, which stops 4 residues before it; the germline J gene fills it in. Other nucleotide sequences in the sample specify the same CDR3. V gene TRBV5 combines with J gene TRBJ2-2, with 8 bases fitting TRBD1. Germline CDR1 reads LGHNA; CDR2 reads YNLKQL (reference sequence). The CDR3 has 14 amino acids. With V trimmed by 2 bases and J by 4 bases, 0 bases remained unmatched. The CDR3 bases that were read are TGTGCCAGCAGCCAAACAGGGGGCACCGGG. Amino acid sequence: CASSQTGGTG. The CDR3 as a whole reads CASSQTGGTGQLYF.

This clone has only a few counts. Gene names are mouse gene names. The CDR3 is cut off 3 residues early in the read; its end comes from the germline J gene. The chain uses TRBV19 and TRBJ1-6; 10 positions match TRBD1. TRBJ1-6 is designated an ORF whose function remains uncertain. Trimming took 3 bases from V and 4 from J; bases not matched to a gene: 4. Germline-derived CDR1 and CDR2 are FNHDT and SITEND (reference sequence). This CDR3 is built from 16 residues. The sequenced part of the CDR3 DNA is TGTGCCAGCAGTAGGACAGGGGGAGGGTATAATTCGCCC. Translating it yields CASSRTGGGYNSP. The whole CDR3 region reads CASSRTGGGYNSPLYF.

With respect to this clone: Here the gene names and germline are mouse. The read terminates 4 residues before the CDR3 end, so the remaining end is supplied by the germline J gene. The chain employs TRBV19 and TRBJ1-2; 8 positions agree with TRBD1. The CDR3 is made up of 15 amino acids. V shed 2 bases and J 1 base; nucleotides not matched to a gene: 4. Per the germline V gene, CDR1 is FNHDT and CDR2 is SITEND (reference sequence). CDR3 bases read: TGTGCCAGCAGTATCTCGACAGGGGTAAACTCC. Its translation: CASSISTGVNS. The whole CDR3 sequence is CASSISTGVNSDYTF.

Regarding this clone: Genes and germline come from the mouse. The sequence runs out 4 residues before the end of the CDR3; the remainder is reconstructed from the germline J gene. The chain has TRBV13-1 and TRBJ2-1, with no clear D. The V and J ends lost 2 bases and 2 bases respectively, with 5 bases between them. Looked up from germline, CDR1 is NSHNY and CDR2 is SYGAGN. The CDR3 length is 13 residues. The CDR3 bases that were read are TGTGCCAGCAGTGAAACAGACTATGCT. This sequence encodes CASSETDYA. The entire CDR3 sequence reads CASSETDYAEQFF.

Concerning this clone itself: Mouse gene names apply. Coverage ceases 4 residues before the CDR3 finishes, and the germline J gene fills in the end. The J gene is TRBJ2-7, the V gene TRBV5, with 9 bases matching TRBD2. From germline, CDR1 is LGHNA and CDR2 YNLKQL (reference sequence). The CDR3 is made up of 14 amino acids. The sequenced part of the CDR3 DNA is TGTGCCAGCAGCCAAGAGGCTGGGGGGGAT. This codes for CASSQEAGGD. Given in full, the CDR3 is CASSQEAGGDEQYF.

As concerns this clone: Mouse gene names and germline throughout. CDR3 DNA, as far as it was read: TGTGCCAGCTCTCTCTCTGGGGGGACACTTGCAGAA. Protein sequence: CASSLSGGTLAE. The whole CDR3 sequence is CASSLSGGTLAETLYF. The V and J genes are TRBV12-1 and TRBJ2-3, with 8 bases aligning to TRBD2. The read terminates 4 residues before the CDR3 end, so the remaining end is supplied by the germline J gene. The length of the CDR3 is 16 residues. J lost 2 bases, V lost 0 bases, and 6 bases had no gene match. The germline CDR1 and CDR2 sequences are SGHSN and HYEKVE.

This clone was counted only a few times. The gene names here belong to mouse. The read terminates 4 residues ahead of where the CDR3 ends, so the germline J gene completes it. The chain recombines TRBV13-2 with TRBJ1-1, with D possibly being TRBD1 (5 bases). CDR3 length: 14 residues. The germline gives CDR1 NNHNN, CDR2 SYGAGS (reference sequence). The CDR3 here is CASGPAGGRGEVFF. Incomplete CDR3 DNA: TGTGCCAGCGGTCCGGCTGGGGGGAGGGGA.

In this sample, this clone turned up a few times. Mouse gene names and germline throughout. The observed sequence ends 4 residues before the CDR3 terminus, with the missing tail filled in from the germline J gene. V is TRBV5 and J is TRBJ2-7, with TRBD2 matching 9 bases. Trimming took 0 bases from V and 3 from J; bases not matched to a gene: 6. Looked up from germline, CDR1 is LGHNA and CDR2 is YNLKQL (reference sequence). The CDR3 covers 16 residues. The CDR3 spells CASSQDRDWGFYEQYF. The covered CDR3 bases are TGTGCCAGCAGCCAAGATCGAGACTGGGGGTTCTAT.

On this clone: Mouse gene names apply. CDR3 protein: CASGDAHRGGSDYTF. CDR3 DNA, as far as it was read: TGTGCCAGCGGTGATGCACACAGGGGAGGCTCC. This sequence joins TRBV13-2 and TRBJ1-2; TRBD1 agrees at 7 bases. The sequenced fragment ends 4 residues before the CDR3 boundary, so the rest is inferred from the germline J gene. After removal of 0 bases from V and 4 bases from J, the junction contained 6 bases not matched to a gene. Germline values: CDR1 NNHNN, CDR2 SYGAGS (reference sequence). The CDR3 length is 15 residues.

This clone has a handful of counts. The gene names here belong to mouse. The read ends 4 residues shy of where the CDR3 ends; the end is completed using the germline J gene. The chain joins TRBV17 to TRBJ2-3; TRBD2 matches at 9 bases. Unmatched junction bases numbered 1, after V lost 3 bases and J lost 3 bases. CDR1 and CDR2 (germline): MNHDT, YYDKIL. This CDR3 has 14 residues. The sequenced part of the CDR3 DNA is TGTGCTAGCAGTAGTCTGGGGGGGGCAGAA. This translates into CASSSLGGAE. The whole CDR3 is CASSSLGGAETLYF.

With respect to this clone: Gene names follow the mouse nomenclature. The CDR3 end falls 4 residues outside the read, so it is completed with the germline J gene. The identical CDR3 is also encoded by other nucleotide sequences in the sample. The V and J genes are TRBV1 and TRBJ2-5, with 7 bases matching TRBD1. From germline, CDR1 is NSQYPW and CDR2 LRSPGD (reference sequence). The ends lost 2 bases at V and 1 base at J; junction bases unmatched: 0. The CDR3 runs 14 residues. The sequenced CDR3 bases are TGCACCTGCAGTGCAACAGGGGACCAAGAC. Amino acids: CTCSATGDQD. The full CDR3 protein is CTCSATGDQDTQYF.